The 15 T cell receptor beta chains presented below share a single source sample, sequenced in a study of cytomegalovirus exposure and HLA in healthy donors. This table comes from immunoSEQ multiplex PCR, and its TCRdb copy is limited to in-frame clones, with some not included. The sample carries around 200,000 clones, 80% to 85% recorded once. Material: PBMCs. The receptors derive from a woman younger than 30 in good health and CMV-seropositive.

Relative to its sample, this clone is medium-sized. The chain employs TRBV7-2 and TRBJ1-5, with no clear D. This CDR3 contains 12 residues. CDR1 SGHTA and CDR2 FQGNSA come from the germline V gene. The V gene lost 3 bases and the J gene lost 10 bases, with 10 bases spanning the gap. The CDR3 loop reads CASSFPQSPQHF. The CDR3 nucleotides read TGTGCCAGCAGCTTCCCGCAGTCACCCCAGCATTTT.

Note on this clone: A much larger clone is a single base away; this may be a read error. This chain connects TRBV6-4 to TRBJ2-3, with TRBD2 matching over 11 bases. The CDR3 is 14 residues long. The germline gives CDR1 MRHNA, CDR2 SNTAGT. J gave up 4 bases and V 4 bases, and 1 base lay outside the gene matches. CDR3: CASSGSGGADTQYF. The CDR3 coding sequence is TGTGCCAGCAGTGGTAGCGGGGGGGCAGATACGCAGTATTTT.

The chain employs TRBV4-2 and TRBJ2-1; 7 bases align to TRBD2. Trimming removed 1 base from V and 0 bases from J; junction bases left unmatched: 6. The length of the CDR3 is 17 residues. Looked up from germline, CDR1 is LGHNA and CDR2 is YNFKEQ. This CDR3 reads CASSQGGSGDSYNEQFF. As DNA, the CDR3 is TGTGCCAGCAGCCAAGGGGGAAGCGGGGACTCCTACAATGAGCAGTTCTTC.

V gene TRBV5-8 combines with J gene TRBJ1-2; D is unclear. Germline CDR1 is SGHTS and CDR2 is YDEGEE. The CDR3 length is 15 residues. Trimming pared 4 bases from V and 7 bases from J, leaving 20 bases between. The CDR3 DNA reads TGTGCCAGCAGCGCAGACCGGGAAGGTCTTTCTGGCTACACCTTC. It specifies CASSADREGLSGYTF.

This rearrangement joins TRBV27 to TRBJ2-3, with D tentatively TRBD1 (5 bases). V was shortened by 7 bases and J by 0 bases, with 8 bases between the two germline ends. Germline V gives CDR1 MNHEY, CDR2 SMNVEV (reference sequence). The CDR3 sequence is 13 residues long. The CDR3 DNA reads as TGTGCCAGCACGCAGGGTAGCACAGATACGCAGTATTTT. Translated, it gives CASTQGSTDTQYF.

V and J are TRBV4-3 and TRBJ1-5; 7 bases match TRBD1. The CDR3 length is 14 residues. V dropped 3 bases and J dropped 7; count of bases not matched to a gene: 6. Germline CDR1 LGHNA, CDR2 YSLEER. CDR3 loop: CASSQNRGGQPQHF. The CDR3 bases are TGCGCCAGCAGCCAGAACAGGGGCGGCCAGCCCCAGCATTTT.

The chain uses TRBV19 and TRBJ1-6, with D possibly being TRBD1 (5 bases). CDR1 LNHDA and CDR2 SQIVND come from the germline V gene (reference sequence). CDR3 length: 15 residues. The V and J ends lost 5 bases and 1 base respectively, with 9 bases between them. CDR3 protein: CASSEGASYNSPLHF. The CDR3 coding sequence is TGTGCCAGTAGTGAAGGGGCATCCTATAATTCACCCCTCCACTTT.

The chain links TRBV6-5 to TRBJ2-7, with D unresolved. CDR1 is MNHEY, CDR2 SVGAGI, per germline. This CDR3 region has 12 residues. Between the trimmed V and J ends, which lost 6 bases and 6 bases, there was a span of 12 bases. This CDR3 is CASRPPGGEQYF. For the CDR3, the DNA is TGTGCCAGCAGGCCACCGGGTGGCGAGCAGTACTTC.

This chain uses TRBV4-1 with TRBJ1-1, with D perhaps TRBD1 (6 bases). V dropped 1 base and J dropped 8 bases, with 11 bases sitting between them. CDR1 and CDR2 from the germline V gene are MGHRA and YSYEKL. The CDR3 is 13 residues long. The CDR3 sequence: CASSQVQGREAFF. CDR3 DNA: TGCGCCAGCAGCCAAGTACAGGGCAGAGAAGCTTTCTTT.

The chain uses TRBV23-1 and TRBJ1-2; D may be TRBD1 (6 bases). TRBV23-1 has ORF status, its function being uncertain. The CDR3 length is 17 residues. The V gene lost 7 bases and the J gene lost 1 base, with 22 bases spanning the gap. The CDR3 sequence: CASKMGAGDLGNYGYTF. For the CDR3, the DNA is TGCGCCAGCAAAATGGGGGCAGGGGACCTTGGTAACTATGGCTACACCTTC.

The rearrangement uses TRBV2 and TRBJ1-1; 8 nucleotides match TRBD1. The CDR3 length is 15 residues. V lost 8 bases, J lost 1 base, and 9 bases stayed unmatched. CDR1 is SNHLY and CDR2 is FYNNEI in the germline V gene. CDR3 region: CASGGTGMRNTEAFF. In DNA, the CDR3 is TGTGCCAGCGGCGGGACAGGAATGAGGAACACTGAAGCTTTCTTT.

The CDR3 nucleotides read TGTGCCAGCAGCTCCACCCCGCGACAGGGGCCCAGAGATACGCAGTATTTT. Translated, it gives CASSSTPRQGPRDTQYF. This chain links TRBV7-2 with TRBJ2-3; 8 bases match TRBD1. Germline assignment: CDR1 SGHTA and CDR2 FQGNSA. This CDR3 contains 17 residues. The junction had 14 bases not matched to a gene; V was cut back by 4 bases and J by 5 bases.

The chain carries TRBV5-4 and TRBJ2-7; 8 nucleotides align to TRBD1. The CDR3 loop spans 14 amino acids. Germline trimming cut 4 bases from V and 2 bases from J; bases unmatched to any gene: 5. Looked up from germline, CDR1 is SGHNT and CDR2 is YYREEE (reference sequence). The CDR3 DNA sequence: TGTGCCAGCAGCCACCGGACAGGGACCTACGAGCAGTACTTC. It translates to CASSHRTGTYEQYF.

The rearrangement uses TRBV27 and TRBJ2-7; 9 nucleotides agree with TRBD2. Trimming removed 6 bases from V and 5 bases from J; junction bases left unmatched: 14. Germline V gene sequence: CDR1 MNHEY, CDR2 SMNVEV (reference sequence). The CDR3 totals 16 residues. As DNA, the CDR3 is TGTGCCAGCAGCCAGACCGGGGGACTAGCTTTAAACGAGCAGTACTTC. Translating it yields CASSQTGGLALNEQYF.

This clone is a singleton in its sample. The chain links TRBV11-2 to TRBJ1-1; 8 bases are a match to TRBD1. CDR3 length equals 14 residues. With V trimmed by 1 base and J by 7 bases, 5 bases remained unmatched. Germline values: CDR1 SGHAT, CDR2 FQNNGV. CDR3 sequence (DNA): TGTGCCAGCAGCTTAGCCAGGGGGCTTATTGAAGCTTTCTTT. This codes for CASSLARGLIEAFF.